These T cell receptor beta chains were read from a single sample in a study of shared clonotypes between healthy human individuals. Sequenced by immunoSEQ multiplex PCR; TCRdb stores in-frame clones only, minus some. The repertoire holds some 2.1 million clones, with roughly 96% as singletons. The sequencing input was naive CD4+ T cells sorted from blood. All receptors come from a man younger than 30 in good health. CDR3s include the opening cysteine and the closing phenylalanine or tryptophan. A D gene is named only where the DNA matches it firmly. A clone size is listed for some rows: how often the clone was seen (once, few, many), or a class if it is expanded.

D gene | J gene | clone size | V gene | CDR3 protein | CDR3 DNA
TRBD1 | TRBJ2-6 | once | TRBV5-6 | CASSLVDRATPSGANVLTF | TGTGCCAGCAGCTTGGTTGACAGGGCGACACCCTCTGGGGCCAACGTCCTGACTTTC
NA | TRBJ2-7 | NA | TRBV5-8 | CASSSSRETSYEQYF | TGTGCCAGCAGCTCGAGTAGGGAAACATCCTACGAGCAGTACTTC
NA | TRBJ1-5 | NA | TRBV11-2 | CASSLEHGNQPQHF | TGTGCCAGCAGCTTAGAACATGGCAATCAGCCCCAGCATTTT
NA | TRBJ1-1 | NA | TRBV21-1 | CASSLSRVYTEAFF | TGTGCCAGCAGCCTTTCCCGGGTGTACACTGAAGCTTTCTTT
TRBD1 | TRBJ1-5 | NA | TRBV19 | CASRTTGGSNQPQHF | TGTGCCAGTAGGACCACAGGGGGCAGCAATCAGCCCCAGCATTTT
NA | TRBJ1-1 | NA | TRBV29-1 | CSVPLPGTEAFF | TGCAGCGTCCCCCTTCCGGGGACTGAAGCTTTCTTT
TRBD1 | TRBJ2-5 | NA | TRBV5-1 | CASSQMGQGSETQYF | TGCGCCAGCAGCCAAATGGGACAGGGTTCCGAGACCCAGTACTTC
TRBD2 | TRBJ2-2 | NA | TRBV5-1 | CASSLKAGGNTGELFF | TGCGCCAGCAGCTTGAAAGCGGGAGGTAACACCGGGGAGCTGTTTTTT
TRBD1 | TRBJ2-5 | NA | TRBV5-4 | CASSRGQGAETQYF | TGTGCCAGCAGCCGGGGACAGGGGGCGGAGACCCAGTACTTC
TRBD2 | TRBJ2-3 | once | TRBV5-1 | CASSLGSSGRAVFTDTQYF | TGCGCCAGCAGCTTGGGGTCTAGCGGGAGGGCCGTATTCACAGATACGCAGTATTTT
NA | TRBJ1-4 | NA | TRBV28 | CASSSPATAEKLLF | TGTGCCAGCAGTTCTCCAGCAACGGCTGAAAAACTGCTTTTT
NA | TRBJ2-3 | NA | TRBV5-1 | CASSLVGPSSTDTQYF | TGCGCCAGCAGCTTGGTCGGGCCATCTAGCACAGATACGCAGTATTTT
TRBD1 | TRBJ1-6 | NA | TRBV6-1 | CASSARATGLGNSPLHF | TGTGCCAGCAGTGCGCGAGCGACAGGGTTGGGGAATTCACCCCTCCACTTT
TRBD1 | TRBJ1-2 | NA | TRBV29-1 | CSVNSGTGVYGYTF | TGCAGCGTTAACTCCGGGACAGGGGTCTATGGCTACACCTTC
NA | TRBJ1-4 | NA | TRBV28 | CASSLRRATNEKLFF | TGTGCCAGCAGTTTACGTCGAGCAACTAATGAAAAACTGTTTTTT
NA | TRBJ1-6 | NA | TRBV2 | CASSVGSSPLHF | TGTGCCAGCAGTGTGGGAAGTTCACCCCTCCACTTT
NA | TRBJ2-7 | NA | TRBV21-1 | CASSTRDILGPF | TGTGCCAGCAGCACTCGGGACATTCTGGGCCCTTTC
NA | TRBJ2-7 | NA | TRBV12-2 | CASRLGPGQTKRGSYEQYF | TGTGCAAGTCGCTTGGGCCCGGGACAGACCAAAAGAGGCTCCTACGAGCAGTACTTC
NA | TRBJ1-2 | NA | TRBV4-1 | CASSQDPPGTSYGYTF | TGCGCCAGCAGCCAAGATCCCCCAGGGACAAGCTATGGCTACACCTTC
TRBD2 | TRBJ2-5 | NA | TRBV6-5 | CASRTSGGTQYF | TGTGCCAGCAGGACTAGCGGGGGGACCCAGTACTTC
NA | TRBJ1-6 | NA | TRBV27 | CASTLREGASPLHF | TGTGCCAGCACCCTCAGGGAGGGAGCTTCACCCCTCCACTTT
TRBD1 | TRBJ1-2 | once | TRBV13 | CASSSDRGYNYGYTF | TGTGCCAGCAGCTCGGACAGGGGATATAACTATGGCTACACCTTC
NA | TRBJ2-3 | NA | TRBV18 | CASSAPMTDTQYF | TGTGCCAGCTCAGCTCCGATGACAGATACGCAGTATTTT
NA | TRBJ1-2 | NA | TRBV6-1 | CASTLDRAGGYTF | TGTGCCAGCACCCTAGACCGGGCTGGGGGTTACACCTTC
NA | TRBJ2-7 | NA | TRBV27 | CASSPQGGSYEQYF | TGTGCCAGCAGTCCGCAAGGGGGATCCTACGAGCAGTACTTC
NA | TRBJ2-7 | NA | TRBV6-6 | CASTSGTRDSYEQYF | TGTGCCAGCACCAGCGGGACACGGGACTCCTACGAGCAGTACTTC
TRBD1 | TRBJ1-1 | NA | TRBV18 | CASSPPWDRGVMNTEAFF | TGTGCCAGCTCACCACCGTGGGACAGGGGAGTGATGAACACTGAAGCTTTCTTT
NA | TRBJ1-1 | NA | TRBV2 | CASSPRVNTEAFF | TGTGCCAGCAGTCCCCGAGTGAACACTGAAGCTTTCTTT
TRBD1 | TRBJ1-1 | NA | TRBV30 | CAWSAGQGYEAFF | TGTGCCTGGAGTGCGGGACAGGGGTATGAAGCTTTCTTT
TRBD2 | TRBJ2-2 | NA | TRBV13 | CASSFVTSGNTGELFF | TGTGCCAGCAGCTTCGTTACTAGCGGGAACACCGGGGAGCTGTTTTTT
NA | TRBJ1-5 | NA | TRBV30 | CAEGGGSNQPQHF | TGTGCCGAAGGGGGGGGAAGCAATCAGCCCCAGCATTTT
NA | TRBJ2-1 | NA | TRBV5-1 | CASSPYSTGSSYNEQFF | TGCGCCAGCTCCCCGTACTCTACAGGGAGCTCCTACAATGAGCAGTTCTTC
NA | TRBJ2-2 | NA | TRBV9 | CASSVELGGAGELFF | TGTGCCAGCAGCGTAGAGTTGGGGGGAGCCGGGGAGCTGTTTTTT
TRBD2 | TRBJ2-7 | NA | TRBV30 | CAWRGEGSLPYEQYF | TGTGCCTGGAGGGGGGAGGGATCCCTTCCCTACGAGCAGTACTTC
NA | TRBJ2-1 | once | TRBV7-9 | CASSSRRGRQFF | TGTGCCAGCAGCTCCCGAAGGGGTAGGCAGTTCTTC
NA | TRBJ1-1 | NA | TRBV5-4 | CASSAPGRGNTEAFF | TGTGCCAGCAGCGCGCCAGGACGGGGGAACACTGAAGCTTTCTTT
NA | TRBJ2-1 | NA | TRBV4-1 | CASAERNEQFF | TGCGCCAGCGCGGAACGCAATGAGCAGTTCTTC
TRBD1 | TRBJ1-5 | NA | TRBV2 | CASRHRGYQPQHF | TGTGCCAGCAGGCACAGGGGCTATCAGCCCCAGCATTTT
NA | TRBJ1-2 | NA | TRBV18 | CASSPSGAQIGYTF | TGTGCCAGCTCACCATCCGGGGCGCAAATTGGCTACACCTTC
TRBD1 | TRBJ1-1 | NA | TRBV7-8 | CASSETGQGMNTEAFF | TGTGCCAGCAGCGAGACGGGACAGGGGATGAACACTGAAGCTTTCTTT
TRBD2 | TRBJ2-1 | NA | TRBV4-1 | CASSRGQGHGTSGLNEQFF | TGCGCCAGCAGCCGCGGACAGGGCCACGGGACTAGCGGGCTCAATGAGCAGTTCTTC
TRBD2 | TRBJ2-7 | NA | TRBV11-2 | CASSLDGGLAGALNEQYF | TGTGCCAGCAGCTTAGATGGAGGACTAGCGGGAGCTTTGAACGAGCAGTACTTC
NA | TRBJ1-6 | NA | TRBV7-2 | CASSLSRSSYNSPLHF | TGTGCCAGCAGCTTAAGCCGGAGCTCCTATAATTCACCCCTCCACTTT
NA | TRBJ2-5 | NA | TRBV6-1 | CASSGVGKKQETQYF | TGTGCCAGCAGTGGTGTAGGGAAAAAACAAGAGACCCAGTACTTC
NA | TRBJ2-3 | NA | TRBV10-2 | CASSGRGGDTQYF | TGCGCCAGCAGTGGTCGGGGCGGAGATACGCAGTATTTT
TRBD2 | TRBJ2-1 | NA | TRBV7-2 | CASILGGSYNEQFF | TGTGCCAGCATTCTCGGCGGGAGCTACAATGAGCAGTTCTTC
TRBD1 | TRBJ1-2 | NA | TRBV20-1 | CSATGPYGYTF | TGCAGTGCGACAGGGCCCTATGGCTACACCTTC
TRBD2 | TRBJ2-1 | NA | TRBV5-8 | CASSLGLASYNEQFF | TGTGCCAGCAGCCTGGGACTAGCGTCCTACAATGAGCAGTTCTTC
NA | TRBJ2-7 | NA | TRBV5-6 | CASSFLGSYEQYF | TGTGCCAGCAGCTTTTTGGGTTCCTACGAGCAGTACTTC
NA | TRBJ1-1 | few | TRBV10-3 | CAITGQLDTEAFF | TGTGCCATCACAGGGCAATTAGACACTGAAGCTTTCTTT
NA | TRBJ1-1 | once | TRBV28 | CASSLRTSYTEAFF | TGTGCCAGCAGTTTAAGGACTAGCTACACTGAAGCTTTCTTT
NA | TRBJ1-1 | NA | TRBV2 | CASTPNFLNTEAFF | TGTGCCAGCACTCCCAACTTCCTGAACACTGAAGCTTTCTTT
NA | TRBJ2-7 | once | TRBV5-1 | CASSSAGREYEQYF | TGCGCCAGCAGCTCCGCTGGCAGGGAGTACGAGCAGTACTTC
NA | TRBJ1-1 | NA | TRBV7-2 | CASRPGRGNTEAFF | TGTGCCAGCCGCCCGGGCAGGGGGAACACTGAAGCTTTCTTT
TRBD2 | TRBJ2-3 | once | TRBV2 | CASSEWSGSPDTQYF | TGTGCCAGCAGTGAATGGAGCGGGAGCCCCGATACGCAGTATTTT